Sequencing of this TCR beta chain was carried out in a study of T cell responses to AZD1222 COVID-19 vaccine. The study, taken as a whole, reports: Sampling captured repertoires only after the peak T cell response. Clonal diversity was possibly underestimated, and white British individuals and females predominated among donors.

Sequenced by immunoSEQ multiplex PCR; TCRdb stores in-frame clones only, minus some. The sample lists fewer than 65,000 clones; roughly nine tenths were seen once. About this clone itself: The antigen is undetermined.

The sample in question was peripheral blood, obtained 28 days after the second AZD1222 dose. The clonotype originates from an adult who received the AZD1222 COVID-19 vaccine.

The CDR3 coding sequence is TGTGCCAGCAGCTTAGACGGATCTTCGAGGTGGCAGCCCCAGCATTTT. It specifies CASSLDGSSRWQPQHF. The chain couples TRBV7-2 to TRBJ1-5; D remains unclear. The CDR3 runs to 16 residues. V was cut by 1 base and J by 7 bases, with 17 bases left in between. The germline V gene has CDR1 SGHTA and CDR2 FQGNSA.